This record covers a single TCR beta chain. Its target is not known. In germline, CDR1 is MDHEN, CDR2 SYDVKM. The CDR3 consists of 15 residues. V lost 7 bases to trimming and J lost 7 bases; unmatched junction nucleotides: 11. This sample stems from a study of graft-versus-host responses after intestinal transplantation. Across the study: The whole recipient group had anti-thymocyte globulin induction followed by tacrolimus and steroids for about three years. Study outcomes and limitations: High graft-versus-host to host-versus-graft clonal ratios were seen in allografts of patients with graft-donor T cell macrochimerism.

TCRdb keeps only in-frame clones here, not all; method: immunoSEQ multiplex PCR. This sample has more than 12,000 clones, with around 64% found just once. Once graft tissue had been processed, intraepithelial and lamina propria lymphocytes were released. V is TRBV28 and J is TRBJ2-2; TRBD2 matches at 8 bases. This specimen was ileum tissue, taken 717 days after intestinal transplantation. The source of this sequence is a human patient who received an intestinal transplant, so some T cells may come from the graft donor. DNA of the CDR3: TGTGCCAGCATAAGCGGGAGTCAGGATGACGGGGAGCTGTTTTTT. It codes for CASISGSQDDGELFF.